The clone carrying this T cell receptor (beta chain) was picked up a small number of times. Using a J-beta primer mix together with a sample-barcoded 5' primer, a second PCR was run for roughly 6 to 12 cycles. TCRdb re-analysed the 5' RACE reads in MiXCR, keeping a single row per CDR3 protein. The data contain 1.5 million to 2 million distinct CDR3 sequences, around 36% of them singletons. The data belong to a study of blood T cells in healthy people across ages. Germline V lookup: CDR1 MGHRA, CDR2 YSYEKL. V lost 1 base to trimming and J lost 7 bases, with 14 bases between them. This CDR3 contains 15 residues.

The sequencing input was blood. The gene calls are TRBV4-1 and TRBJ2-1, with D tentatively TRBD1 (6 bases). The TCR sequence derives from a woman aged 30 to 39 in good health. Written as DNA, the CDR3 is TGCGCCAGCAGCCAAGGGGGGCATGTAGGGAATGAGCAGTTCTTC. This translates into CASSQGGHVGNEQFF.